The present T cell receptor (beta chain) was sequenced within a study of identical twins. Study-level findings and limits: Those out-of-frame alpha sequences shared by twins showed an excess of low generation probability.

About this clonotype: Antigen: not known. A much larger clone lies a single base off, so this may be a read error.

TCRdb reprocessed the 5' RACE reads with MiXCR, giving one entry per CDR3 protein. Of some 240,000 distinct CDR3 sequences in the sample, about 11% were seen once. V was cut by 5 bases and J by 4 bases, with 14 bases left in between. This CDR3 is built from 14 residues. This TCR derives from a man between 45 and 60 years old in good health. Sequencing was carried out using memory T cells sorted from blood. The gene calls are TRBV12-3 or TRBV12-4 and TRBJ2-5; the D gene is possibly TRBD2 (5 bases). Here the CDR3 reads CASSPASSGETQYF. In DNA form, the CDR3 reads TGTGCCAGCAGTCCGGCTAGCTCTGGAGAGACCCAGTACTTC.